These 21 T cell receptor beta chains originate from one sample sequenced in a study of T-cell memory formation after mild COVID-19. MiXCR was run by TCRdb on the 5' RACE reads, yielding one entry per CDR3 protein. The repertoire holds fewer than 300,000 distinct CDR3 sequences, with roughly a sixth as singletons. The sequenced sample consisted of PBMCs or a T cell subset sorted from them (not recorded which). All receptors come from a man between 18 and 35 years old who had mild COVID-19 (a few samples of this study predate the infection). Cell type and time point are not known.

The CDR3 DNA is TGTGCCAGCAGCCCGTGGGACAGCCAGAACTATGGCTACACCTTC. Amino acid sequence: CASSPWDSQNYGYTF. The chain is built from TRBV3-1 and TRBJ1-2; 7 nucleotides match TRBD1. The germline V gene encodes CDR1 LGHDT and CDR2 YNNKEL (reference sequence). The CDR3 has 15 residues. With V trimmed by 4 bases and J by 2 bases, 7 bases remained unmatched.

The chain employs TRBV29-1 and TRBJ2-3; D is perhaps TRBD1 (5 bases). Germline lookup yields CDR1 SQVTM and CDR2 ANQGSEA. The CDR3 extends over 13 amino acids. Trimming removed 3 bases at V and 4 bases at J, with 11 bases between. The CDR3 sequence is CSVDDRGADTQYF. Here the CDR3 DNA reads TGCAGCGTTGACGATAGGGGCGCAGATACGCAGTATTTT.

This clonotype was seen more than once but under ten times. This chain joins TRBV6-5 and TRBJ1-5; 9 bases agree with TRBD1. Germline values: CDR1 MNHEY, CDR2 SVGAGI. V shed 5 bases and J 7 bases; nucleotides not matched to a gene: 6. The CDR3 spans 14 residues. Here the CDR3 reads CASSPGTGLQPQHF. The CDR3 coding sequence is TGTGCCAGCAGTCCTGGGACAGGGTTGCAGCCCCAGCATTTT.

This sequence joins TRBV28 and TRBJ1-4; D unclear. This CDR3 region has 13 residues. In germline, CDR1 is MDHEN, CDR2 SYDVKM. V lost 9 bases and J lost 0, with 8 bases in between. The CDR3 nucleotides are TGTGCCAGTGGCCCTCCAACTAATGAAAAACTGTTTTTT. Translated, it gives CASGPPTNEKLFF.

This chain uses TRBV18 with TRBJ2-7; no clear D. Trimming shortened V by 5 bases and J by 3 bases, and 11 bases separated the two germline ends. This CDR3 region has 13 residues. Germline V lookup: CDR1 KGHSH, CDR2 LQKENI. For the CDR3, the DNA is TGTGCCAGCTCAGAGCACACAAACTACGAGCAGTACGTC. This codes for CASSEHTNYEQYV.

The sample holds a few counts of this clonotype. The gene calls are TRBV6-5 and TRBJ1-1; D might be TRBD1 (6 bases). This CDR3 has 15 amino acids. From germline, CDR1 is MNHEY and CDR2 SVGAGI. V shed 0 bases and J shed 4 bases, with 12 bases lying between them. Written as DNA, the CDR3 is TGTGCCAGCAGTTACTCGACAGGTGGGCTCACTGAAGCTTTCTTT. It translates to CASSYSTGGLTEAFF.

On this clonotype itself: One end of the junction varies from germline; a read error may be responsible. The chain has TRBV5-1 and TRBJ2-4; the match to TRBD1 covers 7 bases. Germline V lookup: CDR1 SGHRS, CDR2 YFSETQ. This CDR3 region has 16 residues. CDR3: CTSSLRYRGAKNIQYF. The CDR3 bases are TGCACCAGCAGCTTGCGATACAGGGGAGCCAAAAACATTCAGTACTTC.

The chain employs TRBV12-3 or TRBV12-4 and TRBJ2-5, with D possibly called TRBD1 or TRBD2 (6 bases each). The V gene lost 3 bases and the J gene lost 5 bases, with 10 bases spanning the gap. The CDR3 has 13 residues. Written as DNA, the CDR3 is TGTGCCAGCAGTTTCGCGGGACATGAGACCCAGTACTTC. Translation gives CASSFAGHETQYF.

There are many counts of this clonotype. This rearrangement joins TRBV20-1 to TRBJ2-7; TRBD1 matches at 8 bases. This CDR3 is 12 amino acids long. V was clipped by 6 bases and J by 4 bases; unmatched bases: 5. Germline CDR1 DFQATT, CDR2 SNEGSKA (reference sequence). CDR3 region: CSAPDRGYEQYF. The DNA for the CDR3 is TGCAGTGCACCCGACAGGGGTTACGAGCAGTACTTC.

This rearrangement joins TRBV27 to TRBJ1-5; 8 bases align to TRBD1. The CDR3 covers 15 residues. V dropped 5 bases and J dropped 2; count of bases not matched to a gene: 5. Germline CDR1 reads MNHEY; CDR2 reads SMNVEV (reference sequence). CDR3 nucleotides: TGTGCCAGCAGTCCGACAGGGGATGGCAATCAGCCCCAGCATTTT. Protein product: CASSPTGDGNQPQHF.

This clonotype was counted only a few times. V usage is TRBV5-6 and J usage is TRBJ1-1; D remains ambiguous. V lost 6 bases and J lost 3, with 18 bases in between. The CDR3 is made up of 15 amino acids. The germline V gene has CDR1 SGHDT and CDR2 YYEEEE. Here the CDR3 reads CASNFAGRGDTEAFF. The DNA of the CDR3 is TGTGCCAGCAACTTCGCTGGACGGGGAGACACTGAAGCTTTCTTT.

This clonotype was seen a handful of times. The chain recombines TRBV4-1 with TRBJ1-2; D is possibly TRBD1 (6 bases). Germline V gene lookup returns CDR1 MGHRA and CDR2 YSYEKL. Trimming took off 1 base at V and 5 bases at J, with 17 bases between the two ends. The CDR3 length is 16 residues. CDR3 sequence: CASSQGTVGGAYGYTF. CDR3 in DNA: TGCGCCAGCAGCCAAGGAACCGTAGGGGGGGCTTATGGCTACACCTTC.

The chain couples TRBV7-6 to TRBJ2-1, with D possibly matching TRBD1 (5 bases). This CDR3 is 13 amino acids long. V dropped 5 bases and J dropped 7 bases, with 12 bases sitting between them. Per the germline V gene, CDR1 is SGHVS and CDR2 is FNYEAQ. CDR3 region: CASSPGQWNEQFF. In nucleotides, the CDR3 is TGTGCCAGCAGCCCAGGACAATGGAATGAGCAGTTCTTC. The full variable domain, in which reference TRBV7-6 and TRBJ2-1 provide the parts outside the CDR3, is GAGVSQSPRYKVTKRGQDVALRCDPISGHVSLYWYRQALGQGPEFLTYFNYEAQQDKSGLPNDRFSAERPEGSISTLTIQRTEQRDSAMYRCASSPGQWNEQFFGPGTRLTVL.

Ten or more counts support this clonotype. The chain has TRBV7-6 and TRBJ1-6; the match to TRBD1 covers 8 bases. The CDR3 totals 14 residues. Germline V gene data show CDR1 as SGHVS and CDR2 as FNYEAQ. V trimming: 2 bases; J trimming: 8 bases; junction bases outside the gene matches: 2. The CDR3 protein is CASSLRTGHSPLHF. DNA for the CDR3: TGTGCCAGCAGCTTAAGGACAGGGCATTCACCCCTCCACTTT.

This chain connects TRBV6-6 to TRBJ1-1; D uncertain. CDR1 is MNHNY, CDR2 SVGAGI, per germline (reference sequence). The ends were cut back, 4 bases at V and 8 bases at J, with 11 bases in the middle. The CDR3 is made up of 12 amino acids. CDR3 region: CASSFLYSEAFF. CDR3 coding DNA: TGTGCCAGCAGTTTCCTGTACTCGGAAGCTTTCTTT.

The genes are TRBV4-3 and TRBJ1-2; D unclear. Trimming removed 0 bases at V and 7 bases at J, with 12 bases between. The germline V gene encodes CDR1 LGHNA and CDR2 YSLEER. The CDR3 length is 14 residues. The DNA of the CDR3 is TGCGCCAGCAGCCAAGAGCCCGGCTGGGGTGGCTACACCTTC. Translation: CASSQEPGWGGYTF.

The CDR3 DNA follows: TGTGCCAGCAGCGAAACGTTGGGGGAGCAGTTCTTC. Translated, it gives CASSETLGEQFF. This chain connects TRBV5-6 to TRBJ2-1; the D is unclear. The CDR3 runs to 12 residues. The V gene's germline CDR1 is SGHDT and CDR2 YYEEEE. Trimming stripped 4 bases from V and 10 bases from J, with 12 bases between.

Only a few counts were recorded for this clonotype. J is TRBJ1-6 and V is TRBV6-5; D not resolved. V was trimmed by 0 bases and J by 10 bases, leaving 10 bases between them. The CDR3 is 14 residues long. CDR1 is MNHEY, CDR2 SVGAGI, per germline. CDR3: CASSYSRSGSPLHF. The CDR3 nucleotides read TGTGCCAGCAGTTACTCGAGATCAGGATCACCCCTCCACTTT.

This sequence joins TRBV7-3 and TRBJ2-1, with TRBD2 matching over 7 bases. The J segment lost 6 bases and the V segment lost 5 bases, leaving 10 bases of the junction unmatched. CDR1 is SGHTA and CDR2 is FQGTGA in the germline V gene. The CDR3 length is 15 residues. CDR3 DNA sequence: TGTGCCAGCAGCCCGGGGGGACGGGAGGTCAATGAGCAGTTCTTC. Translated: CASSPGGREVNEQFF.

This clonotype was seen a handful of times. J is TRBJ1-2 and V is TRBV20-1, with D maybe TRBD1 (5 bases). Germline V gene lookup returns CDR1 DFQATT and CDR2 SNEGSKA (reference sequence). The CDR3 consists of 12 residues. V lost 3 bases and J 5 bases, leaving 10 bases between the germline ends. As DNA, the CDR3 is TGCAGTGCTAGTCCCAGGGAATATGGCTACACCTTC. This gives the protein CSASPREYGYTF.

This chain uses TRBV14 with TRBJ2-5, with D perhaps matching TRBD2 (6 bases). Germline V gene lookup returns CDR1 SGHDN and CDR2 FVKESK. V lost 6 bases to trimming and J lost 0 bases, with 17 bases between them. The CDR3 contains 16 residues. Written as DNA, the CDR3 is TGTGCCAGCAGGATCGGAAGGAGGGCCAACCAAGAGACCCAGTACTTC. Protein sequence: CASRIGRRANQETQYF.